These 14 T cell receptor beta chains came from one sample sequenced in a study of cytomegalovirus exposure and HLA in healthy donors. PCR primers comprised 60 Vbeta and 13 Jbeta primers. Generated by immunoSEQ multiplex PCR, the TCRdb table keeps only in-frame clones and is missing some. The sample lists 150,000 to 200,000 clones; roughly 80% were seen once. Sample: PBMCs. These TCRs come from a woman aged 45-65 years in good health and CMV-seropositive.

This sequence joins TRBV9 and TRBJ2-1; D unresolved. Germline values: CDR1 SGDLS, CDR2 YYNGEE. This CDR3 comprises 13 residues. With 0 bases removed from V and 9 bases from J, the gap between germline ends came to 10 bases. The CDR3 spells CASSVARYGEQFF. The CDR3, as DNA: TGTGCCAGCAGCGTAGCTCGGTACGGTGAGCAGTTCTTC.

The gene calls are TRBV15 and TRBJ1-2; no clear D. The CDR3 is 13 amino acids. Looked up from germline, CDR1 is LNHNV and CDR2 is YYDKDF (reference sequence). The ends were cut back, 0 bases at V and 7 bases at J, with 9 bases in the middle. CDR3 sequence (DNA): TGTGCCACCAGCAGAGATTCGGGTAGTGGCTACACCTTC. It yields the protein CATSRDSGSGYTF.

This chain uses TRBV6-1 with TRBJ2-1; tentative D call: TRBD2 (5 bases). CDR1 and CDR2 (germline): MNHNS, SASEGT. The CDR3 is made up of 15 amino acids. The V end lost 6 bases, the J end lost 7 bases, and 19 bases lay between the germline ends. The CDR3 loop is CASRGPTGILNEQFF. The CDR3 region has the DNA TGTGCCAGCAGGGGCCCAACCGGGATCCTTAATGAGCAGTTCTTC.

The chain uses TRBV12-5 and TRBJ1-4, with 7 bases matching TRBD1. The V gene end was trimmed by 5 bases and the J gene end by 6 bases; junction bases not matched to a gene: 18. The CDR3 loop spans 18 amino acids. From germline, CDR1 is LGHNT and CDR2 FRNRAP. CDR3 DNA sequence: TGTGCTAGTGGTGCCGCAGTGAAGATCGGGACAGCTCATGAAAAACTGTTTTTT. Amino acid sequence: CASGAAVKIGTAHEKLFF.

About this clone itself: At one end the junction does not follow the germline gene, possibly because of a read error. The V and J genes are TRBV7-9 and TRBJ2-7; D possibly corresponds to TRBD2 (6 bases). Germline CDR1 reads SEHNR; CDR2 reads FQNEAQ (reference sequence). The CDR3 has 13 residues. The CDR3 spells CSSSFTGGGEQYF. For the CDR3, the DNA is TGTTCCAGCAGCTTTACAGGTGGGGGGGAGCAGTACTTC.

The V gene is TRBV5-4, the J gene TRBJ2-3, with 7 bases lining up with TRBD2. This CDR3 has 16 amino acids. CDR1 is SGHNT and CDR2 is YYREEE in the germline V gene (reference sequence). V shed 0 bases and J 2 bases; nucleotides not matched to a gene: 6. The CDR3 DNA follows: TGTGCCAGCAGCTTGGGCGCTAGCGGACTCACAGATACGCAGTATTTT. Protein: CASSLGASGLTDTQYF.

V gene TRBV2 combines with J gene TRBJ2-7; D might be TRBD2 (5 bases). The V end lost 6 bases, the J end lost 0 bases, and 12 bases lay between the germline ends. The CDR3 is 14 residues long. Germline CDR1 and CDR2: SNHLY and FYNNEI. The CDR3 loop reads CASSPSFSSYEQYF. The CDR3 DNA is TGTGCCAGCAGCCCTAGCTTTAGCTCCTACGAGCAGTACTTC. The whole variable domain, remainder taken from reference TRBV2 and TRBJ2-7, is EPEVTQTPSHQVTQMGQEVILRCVPISNHLYFYWYRQILGQKVEFLVSFYNNEISEKSEIFDDQFSVERPDGSNFTLKIRSTKLEDSAMYFCASSPSFSSYEQYFGPGTRLTVT.

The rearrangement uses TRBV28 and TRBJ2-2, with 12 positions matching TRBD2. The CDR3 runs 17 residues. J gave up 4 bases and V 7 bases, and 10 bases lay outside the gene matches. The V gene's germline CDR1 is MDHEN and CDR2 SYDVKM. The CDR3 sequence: CASTTSSGGVTTGELFF. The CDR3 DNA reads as TGTGCCAGCACTACGTCTAGCGGGGGGGTTACCACCGGGGAGCTGTTTTTT.

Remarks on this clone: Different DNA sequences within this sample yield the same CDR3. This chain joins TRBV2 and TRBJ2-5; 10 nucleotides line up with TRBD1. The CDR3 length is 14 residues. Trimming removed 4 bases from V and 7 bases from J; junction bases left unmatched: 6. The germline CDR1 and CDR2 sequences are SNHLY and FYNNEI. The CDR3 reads CASSGDRGRRTQYF. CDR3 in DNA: TGTGCCAGCAGTGGAGACAGGGGGCGCCGGACCCAGTACTTC.

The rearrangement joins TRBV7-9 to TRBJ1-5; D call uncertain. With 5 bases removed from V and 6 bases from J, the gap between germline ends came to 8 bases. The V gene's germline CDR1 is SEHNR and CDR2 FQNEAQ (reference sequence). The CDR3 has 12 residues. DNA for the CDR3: TGTGCCAGCAGCCACGGTCCTCAGCCCCAGCATTTT. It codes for CASSHGPQPQHF.

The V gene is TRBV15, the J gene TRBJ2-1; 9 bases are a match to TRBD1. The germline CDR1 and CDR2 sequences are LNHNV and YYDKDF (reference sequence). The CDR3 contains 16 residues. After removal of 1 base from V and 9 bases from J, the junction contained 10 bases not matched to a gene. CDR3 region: CATSRGGTGWQGEQFF. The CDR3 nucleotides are TGTGCCACCAGCAGAGGTGGGACAGGGTGGCAGGGTGAGCAGTTCTTC. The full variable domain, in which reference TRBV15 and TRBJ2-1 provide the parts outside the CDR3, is DAMVIQNPRYQVTQFGKPVTLSCSQTLNHNVMYWYQQKSSQAPKLLFHYYDKDFNNEADTPDNFQSRRPNTSFCFLDIRSPGLGDTAMYLCATSRGGTGWQGEQFFGPGTRLTVL.

In DNA form, the CDR3 reads TGTGCCAGCAGCCAAGGGAGTCGAGCTTTCTTT. Translating it yields CASSQGSRAFF. This rearrangement joins TRBV14 to TRBJ1-1; D not resolved. The germline gives CDR1 SGHDN, CDR2 FVKESK. Trimming shortened V by 1 base and J by 10 bases, and 7 bases separated the two germline ends. The CDR3 contains 11 residues.

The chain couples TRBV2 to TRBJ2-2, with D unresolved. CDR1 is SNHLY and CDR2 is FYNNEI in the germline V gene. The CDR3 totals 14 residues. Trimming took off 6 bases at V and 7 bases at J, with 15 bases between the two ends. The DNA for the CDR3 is TGTGCCAGCAGCACCATCCCCTCGGGCGGGGAGCTGTTTTTT. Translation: CASSTIPSGGELFF.

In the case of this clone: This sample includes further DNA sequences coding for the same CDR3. The CDR3, as DNA: TGTGCCAGCAGTGCACCAACAGGGAACACTGAAGCTTTCTTT. As protein: CASSAPTGNTEAFF. The chain couples TRBV6-1 to TRBJ1-1, with D tentatively TRBD1 (5 bases). The ends were cut back, 4 bases at V and 1 base at J, with 10 bases in the middle. CDR1 is MNHNS and CDR2 is SASEGT in the germline V gene. CDR3 length: 14 residues.